This T cell receptor (beta chain) derives from a study of cytomegalovirus exposure and HLA in healthy donors. The primer mix had 60 Vbeta and 13 Jbeta primers. Here immunoSEQ multiplex PCR was the method, and the copy in TCRdb shows in-frame clones only, minus some. The table lists 60,000 to 75,000 clones, around 72% of them singletons. Trimming cost V 0 bases and J 7 bases, with 19 bases left between them. Germline V gene sequence: CDR1 SGHNT, CDR2 YYREEE (reference sequence). CDR3 size: 16 residues. This TCR derives from a woman aged 40 to 49 in good health and CMV-seropositive. What was sequenced was PBMCs. The rearrangement joins TRBV5-4 to TRBJ2-5, with D possibly matching TRBD2 (6 bases). The DNA of the CDR3 is TGTGCCAGCAGCTTGGCCACGACAAGGGCCGGGGGGACCCAGTACTTC. It is translated as CASSLATTRAGGTQYF.